This TCR beta chain was documented in a study of blood T cell repertoires in COVID-19. TCRdb keeps only in-frame clones here, not all; method: immunoSEQ multiplex PCR. The profile shows roughly 250,000 clones, around 86% of them singletons. Germline CDR1 and CDR2: SGHDT and YYEEEE. The V and J ends lost 0 bases and 6 bases respectively, with 14 bases between them. The CDR3 has 15 residues. Specimen: PBMCs or T cells enriched from blood (not recorded which). The V call is TRBV5-6, the J call TRBJ2-3; maybe TRBD1 (5 bases). The receptor's source is a woman between 50 and 59 years old who had recovered from COVID-19. CDR3 nucleotide sequence: TGTGCCAGCAGCTTGGTAGGGGTTCAATCGGATACGCAGTATTTT. Translating it yields CASSLVGVQSDTQYF.